These 22 T cell receptor beta chains came from one sample sequenced in a study of OX40 agonist ivuxolimab in advanced cancers. The assay was immunoSEQ multiplex PCR, and TCRdb's table has in-frame clones only and misses some. The sample lists over 95,000 clones, roughly four fifths occurring once. The sequences come from CD4+ or CD8+ T cells sorted from blood, collected in a trial of the OX40 agonist ivuxolimab. Receptors were obtained from an adult with an advanced solid tumor such as melanoma, head and neck, liver or kidney cancer.

The chain has TRBV28 and TRBJ2-7, with D perhaps TRBD2 (7 bases). CDR1 is MDHEN, CDR2 SYDVKM, per germline. The CDR3 is 16 residues long. V was trimmed by 6 bases and J by 0 bases, leaving 18 bases between them. The CDR3 sequence is CASRPLGGGPSYEQYF. CDR3 DNA: TGTGCCAGCAGACCTCTGGGCGGGGGCCCCTCCTACGAGCAGTACTTC.

J is TRBJ2-1 and V is TRBV7-9; a possible D gene is TRBD1 (6 bases). Trimming took off 3 bases at V and 11 bases at J, with 11 bases between the two ends. This CDR3 is built from 12 residues. Germline CDR1 SEHNR, CDR2 FQNEAQ (reference sequence). CDR3 amino acids: CASSFPGTKQFF. The DNA of the CDR3 is TGTGCCAGCAGCTTTCCCGGGACAAAGCAGTTCTTC.

The chain carries TRBV5-1 and TRBJ2-2; D may match TRBD1 or TRBD2 (6 bases each). V dropped 4 bases and J dropped 3 bases, with 13 bases sitting between them. Germline values: CDR1 SGHRS, CDR2 YFSETQ. This CDR3 contains 15 residues. DNA for the CDR3: TGCGCCAGCAGCGCGGGGCAGGGGTACACCGGGGAGCTGTTTTTT. This translates into CASSAGQGYTGELFF.

The rearrangement links TRBV7-9 to TRBJ1-4; 11 bases are shared with TRBD1. Germline V gene lookup returns CDR1 SEHNR and CDR2 FQNEAQ (reference sequence). Trimming took 6 bases from V and 8 from J; bases not matched to a gene: 5. This CDR3 contains 14 residues. CDR3 sequence (DNA): TGTGCCAGCAGTTCAGGGACAGGGGGAGAAAAACTGTTTTTT. This encodes CASSSGTGGEKLFF.

This CDR3 reads CASSKGLAGVTDTQYF. CDR3 sequence (DNA): TGCGCCAGCAGTAAGGGACTAGCGGGGGTCACAGATACGCAGTATTTT. This chain joins TRBV10-2 and TRBJ2-3; 14 bases map to TRBD2. Germline V CDR1 and CDR2: WSHSY, SAAADI. J gave up 2 bases and V 5 bases, and 3 bases lay outside the gene matches. The CDR3 runs 16 residues.

This clone has ten or more counts. The chain carries TRBV27 and TRBJ2-3, with TRBD2 matching over 8 bases. The CDR3 loop spans 17 amino acids. The germline gives CDR1 MNHEY, CDR2 SMNVEV (reference sequence). The V segment lost 2 bases and the J segment 2 bases; nucleotides outside the gene matches: 9. The CDR3 protein is CASSLRGTSGPTDTQYF. The CDR3 nucleotides are TGTGCCAGCAGTTTAAGGGGCACTAGCGGCCCCACAGATACGCAGTATTTT.

The genes are TRBV5-1 and TRBJ2-7; TRBD2 matches 7 bases. The CDR3 has 19 residues. Looked up from germline, CDR1 is SGHRS and CDR2 is YFSETQ. V lost 1 base, J lost 0 bases, and 16 bases stayed unmatched. The CDR3 sequence: CASSLWGGNSPPSSYEQYF. CDR3 nucleotides: TGCGCCAGCAGCTTGTGGGGGGGAAATTCTCCCCCGAGCTCCTACGAGCAGTACTTC.

This sequence joins TRBV19 and TRBJ2-7; D uncertain. Germline V gene sequence: CDR1 LNHDA, CDR2 SQIVND (reference sequence). The CDR3 has 14 residues. V was cut by 3 bases and J by 0 bases, with 9 bases left in between. The CDR3 DNA reads TGTGCCAGTAGTATCCAGTATTCCTCCTACGAGCAGTACTTC. As protein: CASSIQYSSYEQYF.

This clone was observed many times. The genes are TRBV21-1 and TRBJ2-4; TRBD2, the D gene given by the table, was not confirmed from the DNA. TRBV21-1 is a recognized pseudogene. The CDR3 totals 13 residues. The chain's CDR3 is CASSTPVFDIQYF. The CDR3 bases are TGTGCCAGCAGCACCCCGGTGTTCGACATTCAGTACTTC.

The genes are TRBV7-3 and TRBJ1-6; 9 nucleotides match TRBD1. Germline V gene lookup returns CDR1 SGHTA and CDR2 FQGTGA. V lost 4 bases, J lost 5 bases, and 3 bases stayed unmatched. CDR3 size: 15 residues. The CDR3 DNA is TGTGCCAGCAGCTCGACAGGGGGTAATAATTCACCCCTCCACTTT. Its translation is CASSSTGGNNSPLHF.

This rearrangement joins TRBV5-1 to TRBJ2-7; D may be TRBD2 (6 bases). Trimming took 3 bases from V and 5 from J, leaving 21 bases between them. CDR1 is SGHRS and CDR2 is YFSETQ in the germline V gene. The CDR3 has 16 residues. This chain's CDR3 is CASSWGELLRYNEQYF. The CDR3 DNA reads TGCGCCAGCAGCTGGGGGGAGCTATTAAGGTATAACGAGCAGTACTTC.

The rearrangement uses TRBV11-2 and TRBJ2-1; 7 nucleotides align to TRBD1. Germline lookup yields CDR1 SGHAT and CDR2 FQNNGV. The CDR3 extends over 15 amino acids. J was trimmed by 0 bases and V by 3 bases; bases with no gene match: 2. The CDR3 DNA follows: TGTGCCAGCAGCTTGACAGGGAGCTCCTACAATGAGCAGTTCTTC. This gives the protein CASSLTGSSYNEQFF.

The chain carries TRBV5-1 and TRBJ1-1; D not certain. The CDR3 spans 14 residues. CDR1 is SGHRS and CDR2 is YFSETQ in the germline V gene. Between the trimmed V and J ends, which lost 3 bases and 5 bases, there was a span of 14 bases. DNA of the CDR3: TGCGCCAGCAGCTGGGCTAATGGATATACTGAAGCTTTCTTT. Its translation: CASSWANGYTEAFF.

The chain couples TRBV25-1 to TRBJ2-5; D not certain. The DNA end lines up better with TRBJ2-7; the J call may be wrong. Looked up from germline, CDR1 is MGHDK and CDR2 is SYGVNS. The CDR3 has 12 amino acids. The CDR3, as DNA: TGTGCCAGCAGTGCTTACGGCTACGAGCAGTACTTC. Its translation: CASSAYGYEQYF.

The chain joins TRBV4-2 to TRBJ2-5; D uncertain. V dropped 3 bases and J dropped 1 base, with 12 bases sitting between them. This CDR3 comprises 15 residues. CDR1 LGHNA and CDR2 YNFKEQ come from the germline V gene. The CDR3 DNA reads as TGTGCCAGCAGCCACAAGAAACAACTCCAAGAGACCCAGTACTTC. This gives the protein CASSHKKQLQETQYF.

The chain combines TRBV7-9 with TRBJ2-5; perhaps TRBD1 as D (6 bases). V was pared by 5 bases and J by 2 bases, with 18 bases between. CDR1 is SEHNR and CDR2 is FQNEAQ in the germline V gene (reference sequence). This CDR3 spans 16 amino acids. The CDR3 bases are TGTGCCAGCAGCCCCCCCCGGAAGGGGACACAAGAGACCCAGTACTTC. Translating it yields CASSPPRKGTQETQYF. The entire variable domain, with the rest obtained from reference TRBV7-9 and TRBJ2-5, is as follows: DTGVSQNPRHKITKRGQNVTFRCDPISEHNRLYWYRQTLGQGPEFLTYFQNEAQLEKSRLLSDRFSAERPKGSFSTLEIQRTEQGDSAMYLCASSPPRKGTQETQYFGPGTRLLVL.

The V call is TRBV15, the J call TRBJ1-3; D perhaps matches TRBD1 (6 bases). This CDR3 has 15 residues. V dropped 0 bases and J dropped 2 bases, with 8 bases sitting between them. The germline CDR1 and CDR2 sequences are LNHNV and YYDKDF (reference sequence). CDR3 region: CATSRDRGTGNTIYF. DNA for the CDR3: TGTGCCACCAGCAGAGATAGGGGGACTGGAAACACCATATATTTT. Combining the CDR3 with reference TRBV15 and TRBJ1-3 gives the whole variable domain DAMVIQNPRYQVTQFGKPVTLSCSQTLNHNVMYWYQQKSSQAPKLLFHYYDKDFNNEADTPDNFQSRRPNTSFCFLDIRSPGLGDTAMYLCATSRDRGTGNTIYFGEGSWLTVV.

This rearrangement joins TRBV28 to TRBJ2-7, with 10 bases aligning to TRBD2. This CDR3 has 18 residues. V lost 2 bases, J lost 6 bases, and 16 bases stayed unmatched. Germline V gene data show CDR1 as MDHEN and CDR2 as SYDVKM. This CDR3 is CASSLPSLAGGPLAEQYF. CDR3 nucleotides: TGTGCCAGCAGTTTACCCTCCTTAGCGGGAGGCCCCCTGGCCGAGCAGTACTTC.

This clone turned up a few times. This chain connects TRBV14 to TRBJ2-7, with 8 bases matching TRBD2. Germline V lookup: CDR1 SGHDN, CDR2 FVKESK. The J segment lost 3 bases and the V segment lost 3 bases, leaving 7 bases of the junction unmatched. This CDR3 has 15 amino acids. CDR3 amino acids: CASSQGLGSHYEQYF. In nucleotides, the CDR3 is TGTGCCAGCAGCCAGGGACTAGGTTCGCACTACGAGCAGTACTTC.

The genes are TRBV2 and TRBJ1-6; TRBD1 might be the D (6 bases). The germline V gene encodes CDR1 SNHLY and CDR2 FYNNEI. V gave up 2 bases and J gave up 7 bases, with 9 bases separating them. This CDR3 is built from 14 residues. CDR3 sequence reads: CASSEQGLNSPLHF. The CDR3 DNA follows: TGTGCCAGCAGTGAACAGGGGCTGAATTCACCCCTCCACTTT.

The V gene is TRBV5-6, the J gene TRBJ2-5; D call uncertain. Trimming shortened V by 4 bases and J by 2 bases, and 12 bases separated the two germline ends. CDR3 length equals 14 residues. Germline lookup yields CDR1 SGHDT and CDR2 YYEEEE. The CDR3 here is CASSPLGPQETQYF. The CDR3 DNA is TGTGCCAGCAGCCCGCTGGGCCCTCAAGAGACCCAGTACTTC.

In this sample, this clone turned up a few times. V usage is TRBV7-9 and J usage is TRBJ2-5; D is perhaps TRBD1 (6 bases). CDR1 and CDR2 from the germline V gene are SEHNR and FQNEAQ (reference sequence). The CDR3 is 14 residues long. V was clipped by 2 bases and J by 4 bases, with 11 bases between them. In nucleotides, the CDR3 is TGTGCCAGCAGCTTATACGGACAGACAGAGACCCAGTACTTC. It translates to CASSLYGQTETQYF.